The 17 T cell receptor beta chains below come from one sample, sequenced in a study of regulatory T cells in long-lasting Graves disease. Stated time point: newly diagnosed GD, antithyroid drugs for less than 3 months. The TCR library was made from RNA that had been extracted from PBMCs in TRIzol. Building of the TCR beta libraries involved iRepertoire HTBI primers and Arm-PCR of CDR3 regions. TCRdb reprocessed the multiplex PCR reads with MiXCR, giving one entry per CDR3 protein. This sample has about 530,000 distinct CDR3 sequences, with 15% to 20% found just once. These sequences were also reported in another study, on T cells in Graves' hyperthyroidism and ophthalmopathy.

The source material was peripheral blood mononuclear cells (PBMCs), sampled at new diagnosis, from a patient treated with antithyroid drugs. These receptor sequences come from a woman aged 40 to 65 with Graves disease.

This clonotype was counted at least ten times. The chain carries TRBV6-1 and TRBJ1-5; D possibly corresponds to TRBD1 (6 bases). The germline gives CDR1 MNHNS, CDR2 SASEGT. Trimming left V 7 bases short and J 0 bases short, with 13 bases between. The CDR3 consists of 15 residues. CDR3 sequence: CASNSDRYSNQPQHF. CDR3 nucleotides: TGTGCCAGCAACTCCGACAGGTATAGCAATCAGCCCCAGCATTTT.

This clonotype showed up just a few times. V and J are TRBV5-6 and TRBJ2-1, with 7 bases matching TRBD2. The ends lost 4 bases at V and 0 bases at J; junction bases unmatched: 13. The CDR3 has 18 residues. Germline values: CDR1 SGHDT, CDR2 YYEEEE. This CDR3 is CASSHQGGGQSSYNEQFF. The CDR3 DNA sequence: TGTGCCAGCAGCCACCAGGGCGGGGGTCAGAGCTCCTACAATGAGCAGTTCTTC.

With respect to this clonotype: A much larger clone lies one base from this, so it may be a read error. V gene TRBV12-3 or TRBV12-4 combines with J gene TRBJ2-3, with TRBD1 matching 7 bases. The CDR3 has 17 amino acids. The junction had 15 bases not matched to a gene; V was cut back by 3 bases and J by 6 bases. The CDR3 DNA sequence: TGTGCCAGCAGTTTTGCCCCCTTCGGGACAGTCGGGGATACGCAGTATTTT. Encoded protein: CASSFAPFGTVGDTQYF.

Many counts were recorded for this clonotype. The rearrangement links TRBV11-2 to TRBJ2-7; D possibly uses TRBD1 or TRBD2 (5 bases each). Per the germline V gene, CDR1 is SGHAT and CDR2 is FQNNGV. The CDR3 consists of 13 residues. V lost 8 bases, J lost 2 bases, and 13 bases lay in between. The CDR3 loop is CASGEMGAYEQYF. CDR3 bases: TGTGCCAGCGGCGAAATGGGGGCCTACGAGCAGTACTTC. The full variable domain, completed using reference TRBV11-2 and TRBJ2-7, is EAGVAQSPRYKIIEKRQSVAFWCNPISGHATLYWYQQILGQGPKLLIQFQNNGVVDDSQLPKDRFSAERLKGVDSTLKIQPAKLEDSAVYLCASGEMGAYEQYFGPGTRLTVT.

A remark on this clonotype: A much larger clone differs from this one at a single base, so this may be a read error. The V gene is TRBV30, the J gene TRBJ1-1; D gene uncertain. This CDR3 has 14 amino acids. CDR1 and CDR2 from the germline V gene are GTSNPN and SVGIG (reference sequence). The CDR3 spells CAWGGLQMNTEASF. The CDR3 DNA follows: TGTGCCTGGGGAGGGTTGCAGATGAACACTGAAGCTTCCTTT.

The chain couples TRBV5-5 to TRBJ2-7; D uncertain. V lost 0 bases to trimming and J lost 5 bases, with 9 bases between them. There are 13 residues in the CDR3. Germline values: CDR1 SGHKS, CDR2 YYEKEE (reference sequence). CDR3 residues: CASSLEHQNEQYF. Written as DNA, the CDR3 is TGTGCCAGCAGCTTGGAACACCAGAACGAGCAGTACTTC.

In DNA, the CDR3 is TGTGCCAGTAGTATGAGGGGACTAGCGAGAGAGCAGTTCTTC. It codes for CASSMRGLAREQFF. This chain uses TRBV19 with TRBJ2-1; 10 positions agree with TRBD2. Unmatched junction bases numbered 6, after V lost 3 bases and J lost 10 bases. Germline values: CDR1 LNHDA, CDR2 SQIVND (reference sequence). CDR3 length equals 14 residues.

This clonotype has just a few counts. The chain links TRBV18 to TRBJ2-5; the match to TRBD1 covers 7 bases. The CDR3 covers 16 residues. Germline V gives CDR1 KGHSH, CDR2 LQKENI. J gave up 1 base and V 3 bases, and 8 bases lay outside the gene matches. DNA of the CDR3: TGTGCCAGCTCACCGGGACCCCCAGGGGGCCAAGAGACCCAGTACTTC. It yields the protein CASSPGPPGGQETQYF.

This clonotype appeared a few times. The gene calls are TRBV28 and TRBJ1-5; D ambiguous. The CDR3 has 15 amino acids. Germline V lookup: CDR1 MDHEN, CDR2 SYDVKM. The germline V and J ends were trimmed by 7 bases and 2 bases, with 15 bases remaining between them. CDR3 nucleotides: TGTGCCAGCACTCCGAGCGGCAAAGGCAATCAGCCCCAGCATTTT. The encoded protein is CASTPSGKGNQPQHF.

This clonotype was counted ten times or more. This chain links TRBV15 with TRBJ2-1; 9 bases are a match to TRBD1. The CDR3 contains 12 residues. The J segment lost 15 bases and the V segment lost 3 bases, leaving 6 bases of the junction unmatched. CDR1 and CDR2 (germline): LNHNV, YYDKDF (reference sequence). The CDR3 region is CATSRGQGGRFF. The CDR3 region has the DNA TGTGCCACCAGCAGGGGACAGGGTGGGAGGTTCTTC.

The V call is TRBV7-6, the J call TRBJ1-2, with D maybe TRBD1 (5 bases). The length of the CDR3 is 12 residues. CDR1 and CDR2 (germline): SGHVS, FNYEAQ. Trimming removed 3 bases from V and 6 bases from J, with 8 bases in between. Here the CDR3 reads CASSLTDNGYTF. For the CDR3, the DNA is TGTGCCAGCAGCTTGACGGACAATGGCTACACCTTC.

This clonotype was seen at least ten times. DNA of the CDR3: TGTGCCAGCAGCCAAGTGGGGCAGGGGGCAGGGCAAAATGGCTACACCTTC. Its protein product is CASSQVGQGAGQNGYTF. The rearrangement uses TRBV3-1 and TRBJ1-2, with 8 bases identical to TRBD1. Trimming cost V 1 base and J 6 bases; bases outside gene matches: 13. This CDR3 has 17 residues. In germline, CDR1 is LGHDT, CDR2 YNNKEL (reference sequence). Together with reference TRBV3-1 and TRBJ1-2, the CDR3 gives the full variable domain: DTAVSQTPKYLVTQMGNDKSIKCEQNLGHDTMYWYKQDSKKFLKIMFSYNNKELIINETVPNRFSPKSPDKAHLNLHINSLELGDSAVYFCASSQVGQGAGQNGYTFGSGTRLTVV.

This clonotype occurred many times. The chain recombines TRBV12-5 with TRBJ1-1, with 10 nucleotides matching TRBD1. CDR3 size: 14 residues. Trimming took 5 bases from V and 5 from J; bases not matched to a gene: 5. Germline assignment: CDR1 LGHNT and CDR2 FRNRAP. The CDR3 is CASGGQGDGTEAFF. In nucleotides, the CDR3 is TGTGCTAGTGGTGGACAGGGGGATGGGACTGAAGCTTTCTTT.

This clonotype was recorded many times. As DNA, the CDR3 is TGTGCCAGCAGCGGAGCCAGCGCCTATGGCTACACCTTC. It translates to CASSGASAYGYTF. The rearrangement uses TRBV9 and TRBJ1-2; D unclear. This CDR3 is built from 13 residues. Trimming removed 3 bases at V and 4 bases at J, with 10 bases between. Germline values: CDR1 SGDLS, CDR2 YYNGEE. Using reference TRBV9 and TRBJ1-2 for the parts outside the CDR3, the full variable domain is DSGVTQTPKHLITATGQRVTLRCSPRSGDLSVYWYQQSLDQGLQFLIQYYNGEERAKGNILERFSAQQFPDLHSELNLSSLELGDSALYFCASSGASAYGYTFGSGTRLTVV.

This clonotype was counted ten times or more. The rearrangement uses TRBV2 and TRBJ1-2; the match to TRBD1 covers 9 bases. Losses at the gene ends were 9 bases for V and 2 bases for J; bases not matched to a gene: 4. From germline, CDR1 is SNHLY and CDR2 FYNNEI. This CDR3 region has 13 residues. CDR3 DNA sequence: TGTGCCAGTCGGGACAGGGACAACTATGGCTACACCTTC. Its protein product is CASRDRDNYGYTF.

This clonotype was counted ten times or more. The V call is TRBV2, the J call TRBJ1-5, with TRBD1 matching 9 bases. This CDR3 has 14 amino acids. Trimming at V came to 8 bases and at J to 1 base, leaving 3 bases not matched to a gene. Germline assignment: CDR1 SNHLY and CDR2 FYNNEI. The CDR3 is CASLGQGSNQPQHF. The CDR3 DNA is TGTGCCAGCCTGGGACAGGGAAGCAATCAGCCCCAGCATTTT.

The table lists this clonotype with a few counts. V and J are TRBV11-3 and TRBJ2-4; 10 bases are shared with TRBD2. Germline V gives CDR1 SGHNT, CDR2 YENEEA. The CDR3 runs 20 residues. With V trimmed by 3 bases and J by 2 bases, 16 bases remained unmatched. CDR3 sequence: CASSFSFGLAGVEPKNIQYF. In nucleotides, the CDR3 is TGTGCCAGCAGCTTTTCGTTTGGGCTAGCGGGGGTGGAACCCAAAAACATTCAGTACTTC.